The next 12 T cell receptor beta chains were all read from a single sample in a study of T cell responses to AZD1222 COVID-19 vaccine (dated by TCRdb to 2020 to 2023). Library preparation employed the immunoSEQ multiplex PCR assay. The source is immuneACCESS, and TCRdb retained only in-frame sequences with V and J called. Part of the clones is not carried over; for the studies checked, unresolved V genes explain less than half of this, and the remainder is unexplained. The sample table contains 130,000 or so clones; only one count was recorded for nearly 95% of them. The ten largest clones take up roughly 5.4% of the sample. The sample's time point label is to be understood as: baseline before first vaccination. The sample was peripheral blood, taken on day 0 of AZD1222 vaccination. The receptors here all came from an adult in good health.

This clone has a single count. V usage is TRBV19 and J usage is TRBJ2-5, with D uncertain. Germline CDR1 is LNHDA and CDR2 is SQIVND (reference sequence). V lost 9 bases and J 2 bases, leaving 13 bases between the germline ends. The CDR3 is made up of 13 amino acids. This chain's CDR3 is CARPRLVQETQYF. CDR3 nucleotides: TGTGCCAGACCTCGGCTCGTGCAAGAGACCCAGTACTTC.

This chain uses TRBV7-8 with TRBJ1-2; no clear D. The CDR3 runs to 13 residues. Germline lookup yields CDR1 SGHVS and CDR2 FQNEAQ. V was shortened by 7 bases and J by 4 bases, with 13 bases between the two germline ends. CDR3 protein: CASTQDVSYGYTF. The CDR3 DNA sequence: TGTGCCAGCACCCAGGACGTATCCTATGGCTACACCTTC.

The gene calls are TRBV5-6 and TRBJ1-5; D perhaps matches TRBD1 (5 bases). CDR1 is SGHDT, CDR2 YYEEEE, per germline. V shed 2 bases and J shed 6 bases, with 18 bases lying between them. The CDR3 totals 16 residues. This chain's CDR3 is CASSFGTGQLAQPQHF. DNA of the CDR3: TGTGCCAGCAGCTTTGGTACAGGCCAGTTGGCTCAGCCCCAGCATTTT. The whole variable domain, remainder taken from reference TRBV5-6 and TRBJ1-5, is DAGVTQSPTHLIKTRGQQVTLRCSPKSGHDTVSWYQQALGQGPQFIFQYYEEEERQRGNFPDRFSGHQFPNYSSELNVNALLLGDSALYLCASSFGTGQLAQPQHFGDGTRLSIL.

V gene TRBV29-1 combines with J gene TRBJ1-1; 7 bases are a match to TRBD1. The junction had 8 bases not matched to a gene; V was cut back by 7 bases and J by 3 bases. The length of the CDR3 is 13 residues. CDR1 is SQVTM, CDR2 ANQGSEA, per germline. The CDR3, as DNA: TGCAGCGCCACGAAAGGGGGCCACACTGAAGCTTTCTTT. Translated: CSATKGGHTEAFF.

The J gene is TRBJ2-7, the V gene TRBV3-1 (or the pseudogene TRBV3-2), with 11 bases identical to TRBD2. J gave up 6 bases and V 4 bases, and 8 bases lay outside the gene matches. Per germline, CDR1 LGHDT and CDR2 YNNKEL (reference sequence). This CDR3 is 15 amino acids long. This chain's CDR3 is CASSLRLAGFGEQYF. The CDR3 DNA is TGTGCCAGCAGCCTTCGACTAGCGGGATTTGGCGAGCAGTACTTC.

The CDR3 DNA follows: TGTGCCAGTTCCGGGACTAGCGAGAATGAGCAGTTCTTC. Translated, it gives CASSGTSENEQFF. The chain couples TRBV7-2 to TRBJ2-1; 10 bases agree with TRBD2. The CDR3 runs to 13 residues. Germline CDR1 and CDR2: SGHTA and FQGNSA. V shed 9 bases and J 7 bases; nucleotides not matched to a gene: 6.

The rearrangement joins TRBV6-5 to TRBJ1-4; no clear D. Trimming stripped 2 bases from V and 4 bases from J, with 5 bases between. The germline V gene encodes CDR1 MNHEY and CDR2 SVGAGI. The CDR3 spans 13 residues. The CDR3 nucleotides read TGTGCCAGCAGTTACCATGATAATGAAAAACTGTTTTTT. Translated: CASSYHDNEKLFF.

The CDR3 region is CASILDHTDTQYF. CDR3 DNA sequence: TGTGCCAGCATTCTGGATCACACAGATACGCAGTATTTT. The genes are TRBV27 and TRBJ2-3; D unresolved. Per germline, CDR1 MNHEY and CDR2 SMNVEV (reference sequence). This CDR3 region has 13 residues. V was trimmed by 7 bases and J by 2 bases, leaving 10 bases between them.

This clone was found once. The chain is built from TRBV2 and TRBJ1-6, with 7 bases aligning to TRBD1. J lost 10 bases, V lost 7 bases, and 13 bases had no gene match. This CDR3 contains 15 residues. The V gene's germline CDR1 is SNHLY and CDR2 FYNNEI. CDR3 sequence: CASTAEGGAGSPLHF. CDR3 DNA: TGTGCCAGCACCGCGGAAGGGGGCGCAGGATCACCCCTCCACTTT.

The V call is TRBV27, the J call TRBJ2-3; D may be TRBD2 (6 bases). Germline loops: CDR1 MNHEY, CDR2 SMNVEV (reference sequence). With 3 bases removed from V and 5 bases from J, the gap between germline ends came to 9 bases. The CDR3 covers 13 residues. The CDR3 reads CASSFTGRDTQYF. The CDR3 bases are TGTGCCAGCAGTTTCACCGGGAGAGATACGCAGTATTTT.

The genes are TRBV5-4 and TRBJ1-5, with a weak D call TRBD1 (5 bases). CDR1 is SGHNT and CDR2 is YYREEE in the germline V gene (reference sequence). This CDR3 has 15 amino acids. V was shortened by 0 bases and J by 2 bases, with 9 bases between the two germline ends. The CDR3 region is CASSLGAGGNQPQHF. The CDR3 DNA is TGTGCCAGCAGCTTGGGAGCGGGGGGCAATCAGCCCCAGCATTTT.

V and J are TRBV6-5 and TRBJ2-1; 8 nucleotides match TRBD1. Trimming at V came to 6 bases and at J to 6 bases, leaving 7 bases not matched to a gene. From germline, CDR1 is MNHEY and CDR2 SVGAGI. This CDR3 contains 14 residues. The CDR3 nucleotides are TGTGCCAGCAGAAAGGACAGGGACATCAATGAGCAGTTCTTC. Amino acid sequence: CASRKDRDINEQFF.